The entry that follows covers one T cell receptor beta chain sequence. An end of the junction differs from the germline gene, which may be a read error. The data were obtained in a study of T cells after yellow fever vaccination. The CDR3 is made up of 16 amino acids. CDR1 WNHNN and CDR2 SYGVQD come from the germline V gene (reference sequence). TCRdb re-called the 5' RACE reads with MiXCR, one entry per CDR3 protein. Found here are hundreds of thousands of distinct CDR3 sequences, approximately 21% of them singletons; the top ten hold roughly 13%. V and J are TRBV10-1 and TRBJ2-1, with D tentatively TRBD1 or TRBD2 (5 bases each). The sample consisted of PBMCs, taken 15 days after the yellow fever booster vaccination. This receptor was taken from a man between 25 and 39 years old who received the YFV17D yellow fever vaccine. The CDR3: CASSEKVGGSYNDQFF. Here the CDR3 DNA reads TGCGCCAGCAGTGAGAAGGTTGGGGGTTCCTACAATGACCAGTTCTTC.